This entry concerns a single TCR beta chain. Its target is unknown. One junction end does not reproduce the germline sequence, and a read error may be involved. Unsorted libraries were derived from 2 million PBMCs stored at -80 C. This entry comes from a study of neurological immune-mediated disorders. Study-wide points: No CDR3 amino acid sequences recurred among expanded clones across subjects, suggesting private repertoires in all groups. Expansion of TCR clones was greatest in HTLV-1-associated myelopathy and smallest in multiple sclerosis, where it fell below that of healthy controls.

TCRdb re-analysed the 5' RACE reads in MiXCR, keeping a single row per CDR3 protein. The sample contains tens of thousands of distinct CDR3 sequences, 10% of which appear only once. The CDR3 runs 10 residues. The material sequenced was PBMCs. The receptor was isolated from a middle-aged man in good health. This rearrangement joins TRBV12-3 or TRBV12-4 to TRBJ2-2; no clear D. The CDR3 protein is CVSSGGELFF. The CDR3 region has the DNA TGTGTCAGCAGTGGCGGGGAGCTGTTTTTT.